This T cell receptor (beta chain) appears in the sequencing data of a study of cytomegalovirus exposure and HLA in healthy donors. TCRdb's table, derived via immunoSEQ multiplex PCR, lists solely in-frame clones and lacks some. Of more than 70,000 clones in the sample, about 94% were seen once. Findings of the study overall: Researchers catalogued some 160 TCR beta chains as cytomegalovirus-associated. Reported performance of the classifier showed diagnosis of cytomegalovirus status with high specificity and sensitivity. In the 130 or so validation repertoires, a later analysis found that first-cohort TCR clusters tended to co-occur. In vitro work confirmed that a few CMV-associated chains recognize CMV antigens.

The junction had 5 bases not matched to a gene; V was cut back by 3 bases and J by 1 base. Germline values: CDR1 SGHRS, CDR2 YFSETQ. The CDR3 totals 17 residues. With regard to this clone: The antigen is unknown.

This chain joins TRBV5-1 and TRBJ2-5, with 14 bases lining up with TRBD2. The sequencing input was PBMCs. This clonotype was obtained from a woman aged 18-29 years in good health and CMV-seronegative. CDR3 bases: TGCGCCAGCAGCTCGGGGGGGACTAGCGGGGGCCAAGAGACCCAGTACTTC. It translates to CASSSGGTSGGQETQYF.